This T cell receptor beta chain was obtained from a study of T cells in Graves' hyperthyroidism and ophthalmopathy. Uncontrolled infection, other autoimmune disease, pregnancy or lactation disqualified patients from enrolment. The sample holds many counts of this clonotype. Its antigen remains unknown. The CDR3 loop spans 16 amino acids. Looked up from germline, CDR1 is ENHRY and CDR2 is SYGVKD. Trimming shortened V by 3 bases and J by 5 bases, and 16 bases separated the two germline ends. Template material for amplifying TCR beta CDR3 regions consisted of RNA transcripts. HTBI primers were employed in a first-round RT-PCR of the TCR CDR3. TCRdb re-derived calls from the multiplex PCR reads in MiXCR, one entry per CDR3 protein. The profile shows a few hundred thousand distinct CDR3 sequences, 40% to 55% of them singletons. Overall study findings and caveats: Most expanded thyroid clonotypes above 0.001 also appeared in blood. Ophthalmopathy got predicted by the model a median around 6.6 months before its onset.

This chain joins TRBV10-3 and TRBJ1-4; D unresolved. The sample comprised peripheral blood or thyroid tissue (not recorded which). This clonotype was sampled from an adult woman with Graves' disease, either hyperthyroidism or ophthalmopathy (not recorded which). CDR3 region: CAISERPPEVNEKLFF. Here the CDR3 DNA reads TGTGCCATCAGTGAACGACCGCCGGAGGTCAATGAAAAACTGTTTTTT.